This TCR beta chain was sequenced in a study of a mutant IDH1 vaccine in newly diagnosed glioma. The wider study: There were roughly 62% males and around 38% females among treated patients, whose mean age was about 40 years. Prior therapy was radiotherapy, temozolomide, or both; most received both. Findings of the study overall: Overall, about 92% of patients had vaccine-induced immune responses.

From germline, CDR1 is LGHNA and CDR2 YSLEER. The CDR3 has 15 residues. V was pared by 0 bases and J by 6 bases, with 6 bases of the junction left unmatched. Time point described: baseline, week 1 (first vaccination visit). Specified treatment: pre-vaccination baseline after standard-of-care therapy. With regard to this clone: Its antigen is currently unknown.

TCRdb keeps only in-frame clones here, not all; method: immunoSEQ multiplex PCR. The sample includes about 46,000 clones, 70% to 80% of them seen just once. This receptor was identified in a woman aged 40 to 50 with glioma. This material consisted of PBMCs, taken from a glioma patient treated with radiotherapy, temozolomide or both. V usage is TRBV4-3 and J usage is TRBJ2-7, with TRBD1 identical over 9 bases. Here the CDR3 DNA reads TGCGCCAGCAGCCAAGACTTACAGGGGGCAGGCGAGCAGTACTTC. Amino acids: CASSQDLQGAGEQYF.